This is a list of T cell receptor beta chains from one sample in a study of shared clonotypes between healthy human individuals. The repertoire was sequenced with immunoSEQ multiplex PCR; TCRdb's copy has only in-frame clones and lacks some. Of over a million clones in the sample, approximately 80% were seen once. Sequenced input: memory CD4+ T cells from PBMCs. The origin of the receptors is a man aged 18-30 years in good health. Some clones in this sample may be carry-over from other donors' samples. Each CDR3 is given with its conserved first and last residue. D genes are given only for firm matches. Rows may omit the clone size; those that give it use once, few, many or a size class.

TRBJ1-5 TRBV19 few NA CASSGIYQPQHF TGTGCCAGTAGTGGAATTTATCAGCCCCAGCATTTT
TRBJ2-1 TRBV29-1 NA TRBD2 CSVRASGTPKQFF TGCAGCGTAAGGGCTAGCGGTACCCCCAAGCAGTTCTTC
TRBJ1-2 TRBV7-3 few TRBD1 CASSSRTGEEGYTF TGTGCCAGCAGCTCCCGGACAGGGGAGGAAGGCTACACCTTC
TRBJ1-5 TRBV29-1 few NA CSVATGGRNQPQHF TGCAGCGTTGCAACAGGAGGTCGCAATCAGCCCCAGCATTTT
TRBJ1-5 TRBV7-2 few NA CASSLTGNQPQHF TGTGCCAGCAGCTTAACGGGCAATCAGCCCCAGCATTTT
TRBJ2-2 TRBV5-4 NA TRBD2 CASSLATSGSVNTGELFF TGTGCCAGCAGCTTGGCGACTAGCGGGAGTGTGAACACCGGGGAGCTGTTTTTT
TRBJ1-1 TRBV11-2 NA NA CASSFSGGGSGAFF TGTGCCAGCAGCTTTTCCGGGGGTGGCTCGGGAGCTTTCTTT
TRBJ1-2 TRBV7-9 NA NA CASSLRGVEGYTF TGTGCCAGCAGCTTACGGGGGGTGGAGGGCTACACCTTC
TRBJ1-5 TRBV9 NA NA CASSVSGDQPQHF TGTGCCAGCAGCGTATCGGGGGATCAGCCCCAGCATTTT
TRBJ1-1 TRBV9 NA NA CASSVQGYTEAFF TGTGCCAGCAGCGTCCAGGGTTACACTGAAGCTTTCTTT
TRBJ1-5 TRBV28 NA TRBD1 CASNPRDRGNQPQHF TGTGCCAGCAATCCCCGGGACAGGGGGAATCAGCCCCAGCATTTT
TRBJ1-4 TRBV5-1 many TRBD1 CASRAGGGEKLFF TGCGCCAGCAGGGCAGGGGGCGGAGAAAAACTGTTTTTT
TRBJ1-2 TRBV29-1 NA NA CSVPKGDNCYTF TGCAGCGTCCCAAAGGGGGACAATTGCTACACCTTC
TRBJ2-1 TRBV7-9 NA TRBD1 CASSTSGTGNNEQFF TGTGCCAGCAGCACCTCCGGGACAGGGAACAATGAGCAGTTCTTC
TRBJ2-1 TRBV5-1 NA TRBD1 CASTPGQGPYEQFF TGCGCCAGCACCCCGGGACAGGGGCCCTATGAGCAGTTCTTC
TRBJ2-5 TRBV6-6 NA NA CASSYGHPSTQYF TGTGCCAGCAGTTACGGACACCCCTCGACCCAGTACTTC
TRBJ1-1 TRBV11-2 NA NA CASSSTRGGTEAFF TGTGCCAGCAGCTCGACGCGGGGAGGCACTGAAGCTTTCTTT
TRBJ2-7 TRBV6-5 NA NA CASSYSPDWTSYEQYF TGTGCCAGCAGTTACTCGCCGGACTGGACGTCTTACGAGCAGTACTTC
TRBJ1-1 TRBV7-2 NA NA CASSGDRREAFF TGTGCCAGCAGCGGAGACAGGAGAGAAGCTTTCTTT
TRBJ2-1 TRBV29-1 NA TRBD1 CSATGDLITYNEQFF TGCAGCGCCACAGGGGACCTGATTACGTACAATGAGCAGTTCTTC
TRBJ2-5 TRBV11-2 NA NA CASSRGQNQETQYF TGTGCCAGCAGCCGCGGACAGAACCAAGAGACCCAGTACTTC
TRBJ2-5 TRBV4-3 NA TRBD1 CASSQRQGPGGRAQYF TGCGCCAGCAGCCAGAGACAGGGGCCAGGGGGACGGGCCCAGTACTTC
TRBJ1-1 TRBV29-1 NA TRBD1 CSVEDPGQVGAFF TGCAGCGTTGAAGATCCGGGACAGGTGGGGGCTTTCTTT
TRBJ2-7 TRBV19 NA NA CASGGTEPYEQYF TGTGCCAGTGGGGGGACGGAACCCTACGAGCAGTACTTC
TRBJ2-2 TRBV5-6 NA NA CASSAPEGFGELFF TGTGCCAGCAGCGCCCCCGAGGGGTTCGGGGAGCTGTTTTTT
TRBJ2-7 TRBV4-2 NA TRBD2 CASSQVGSGASYEQYF TGTGCCAGCAGCCAAGTAGGTAGCGGGGCCTCCTACGAGCAGTACTTC
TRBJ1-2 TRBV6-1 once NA CATTTLTVETF TGTGCCACCACAACCCTGACGGTGGAGACCTTC
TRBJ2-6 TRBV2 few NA CASIRESGANVLTF TGTGCCAGCATACGGGAGTCTGGGGCCAACGTCCTGACTTTC
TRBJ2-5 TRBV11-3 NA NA CASSLGTQETQYF TGTGCCAGCAGCTTAGGCACCCAAGAGACCCAGTACTTC
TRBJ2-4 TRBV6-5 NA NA CASSYSPFNIQYF TGTGCCAGCAGTTACTCCCCTTTTAACATTCAGTACTTC
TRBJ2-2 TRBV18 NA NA CASSSQGYTGELFF TGTGCCAGCTCATCACAGGGTTACACCGGGGAGCTGTTTTTT
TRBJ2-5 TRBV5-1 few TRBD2 CASSRDGTSGMETQYF TGCGCCAGCAGCCGGGATGGGACTAGCGGGATGGAGACCCAGTACTTC
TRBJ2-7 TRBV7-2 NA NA CASSLRVTGPYEQYF TGTGCCAGCAGCTTAAGGGTAACAGGGCCCTACGAGCAGTACTTC
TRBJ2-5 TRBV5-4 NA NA CASSSRETQYF TGTGCCAGCAGCTCCAGAGAGACCCAGTACTTC
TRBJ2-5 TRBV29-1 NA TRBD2 CSAPVAGGETQYF TGCAGCGCCCCAGTAGCGGGAGGAGAGACCCAGTACTTC
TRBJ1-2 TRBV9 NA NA CASSPASLGYTF TGTGCCAGCTCTCCGGCATCGCTTGGCTACACCTTC
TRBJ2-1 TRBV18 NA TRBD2 CASSPGTSGRGAGTYNEQFF TGTGCCAGCTCACCAGGGACTAGCGGGAGGGGGGCCGGAACTTACAATGAGCAGTTCTTC
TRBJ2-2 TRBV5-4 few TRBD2 CASSPGGLNTGELFF TGTGCCAGCAGCCCGGGGGGGTTGAACACCGGGGAGCTGTTTTTT
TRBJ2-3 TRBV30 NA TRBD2 CAWTRLAKADTQYF TGTGCCTGGACCCGACTAGCAAAAGCAGATACGCAGTATTTT
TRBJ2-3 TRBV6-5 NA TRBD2 CASRLAGTDTQYF TGTGCCAGCCGACTAGCGGGCACAGATACGCAGTATTTT
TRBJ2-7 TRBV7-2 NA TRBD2 CASSLGASGRYEQYF TGTGCCAGCAGCTTAGGGGCTAGCGGGAGGTACGAGCAGTACTTC
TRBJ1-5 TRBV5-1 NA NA CASSLGPRVSNQPQHF TGCGCCAGCAGCTTGGGCCCCCGGGTCAGCAATCAGCCCCAGCATTTT
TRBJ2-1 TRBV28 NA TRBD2 CASSDSLAGPYNEQFF TGTGCCAGCAGTGACTCTCTAGCGGGGCCATACAATGAGCAGTTCTTC
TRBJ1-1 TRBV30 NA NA CAWSPEVGTEAFF TGTGCCTGGAGTCCCGAGGTGGGCACTGAAGCTTTCTTT
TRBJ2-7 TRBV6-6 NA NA CASSYREGYEQYF TGTGCCAGCAGTTACAGAGAGGGGTACGAGCAGTACTTC
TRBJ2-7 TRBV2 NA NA CASSPKLSSYEQYF TGTGCCAGCAGCCCCAAGCTAAGCTCCTACGAGCAGTACTTC
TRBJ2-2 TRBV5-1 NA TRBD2 CASSSGLAGGPNTGELFF TGCGCCAGCAGCTCCGGACTAGCGGGAGGACCTAACACCGGGGAGCTGTTTTTT
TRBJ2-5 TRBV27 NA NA CASNPQGMGETQYF TGTGCCAGCAACCCTCAGGGGATGGGAGAGACCCAGTACTTC
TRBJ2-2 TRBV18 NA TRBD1 CASSARQGNTGELFF TGTGCCAGCTCGGCGAGACAGGGGAACACCGGGGAGCTGTTTTTT
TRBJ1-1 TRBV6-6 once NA CASSEGSAFF TGTGCCAGCAGTGAAGGAAGTGCTTTCTTT
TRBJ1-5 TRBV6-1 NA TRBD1 CASNRGHLGNQPQHF TGTGCCAGCAACAGGGGGCATTTGGGCAATCAGCCCCAGCATTTT
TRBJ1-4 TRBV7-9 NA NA CASSSGGFNEKLFF TGTGCCAGCAGCTCGGGGGGATTTAATGAAAAACTGTTTTTT
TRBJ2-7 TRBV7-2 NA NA CASSSTILGYEQYF TGTGCCAGCAGCTCGACCATTCTGGGATACGAGCAGTACTTC
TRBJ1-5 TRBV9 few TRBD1 CASSRGQGLSNQPQHF TGTGCCAGCAGCAGAGGACAGGGATTAAGCAATCAGCCCCAGCATTTT
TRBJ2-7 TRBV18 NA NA CASSPVGTTAEQYF TGTGCCAGCTCACCCGTAGGGACAACGGCCGAGCAGTACTTC
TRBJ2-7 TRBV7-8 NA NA CASSLRAGGSYEQYF TGTGCCAGCAGCTTACGGGCTGGGGGCTCCTACGAGCAGTACTTC
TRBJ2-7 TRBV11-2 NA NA CASSPRTETYEQYF TGTGCCAGCAGCCCGCGGACGGAGACCTACGAGCAGTACTTC
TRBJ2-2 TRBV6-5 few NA CASSYMGPTGELFF TGTGCCAGCAGTTACATGGGGCCCACCGGGGAGCTGTTTTTT
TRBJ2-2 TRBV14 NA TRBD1 CASSRQGTGELFF TGTGCCAGCAGCCGACAGGGCACCGGGGAGCTGTTTTTT
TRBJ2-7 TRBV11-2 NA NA CASSSGLIYEQYF TGTGCCAGCAGCTCCGGACTGATCTACGAGCAGTACTTC